This entry lists 22 T cell receptor beta chains sequenced from one sample in a study of T cell repertoires in cytomegalovirus infection. Each CDR3 protein is one row after TCRdb ran MiXCR on the reads. The sample contains fewer than 550,000 distinct CDR3 sequences, approximately 30% of which appear only once. The sample taken for sequencing was PBMCs. The receptor source for this set is a human donor in good health (CMV status not recorded). Some clones in this sample may be carry-over from other donors' samples.

This clonotype has a count of ten or more. This chain links TRBV11-2 with TRBJ1-4; D not resolved. Trimming left V 2 bases short and J 0 bases short, with 4 bases between. The CDR3 extends over 14 amino acids. CDR1 SGHAT and CDR2 FQNNGV come from the germline V gene. This chain's CDR3 is CASSLLATNEKLFF. The DNA for the CDR3 is TGTGCCAGCAGCTTATTGGCAACTAATGAAAAACTGTTTTTT.

This clonotype was detected only a few times. The rearrangement links TRBV5-6 to TRBJ2-3; D is unclear. This CDR3 is 13 amino acids long. In germline, CDR1 is SGHDT, CDR2 YYEEEE. V shed 5 bases and J shed 9 bases, with 16 bases lying between them. The CDR3 sequence: CASRSRVANTQYF. In DNA, the CDR3 is TGTGCCAGCAGGTCAAGGGTGGCAAACACGCAGTATTTT.

This clonotype was detected a few times. The CDR3 DNA sequence: TGTGCCAGCAGTTTCACTAGCGGGGGGCGCACAGATACGCAGTATTTT. Protein product: CASSFTSGGRTDTQYF. The chain links TRBV28 to TRBJ2-3; 12 bases are shared with TRBD2. Germline values: CDR1 MDHEN, CDR2 SYDVKM. The CDR3 totals 16 residues. Trimming took 3 bases from V and 1 from J; bases not matched to a gene: 2. The complete variable domain, with remaining parts taken from reference TRBV28 and TRBJ2-3, reads DVKVTQSSRYLVKRTGEKVFLECVQDMDHENMFWYRQDPGLGLRLIYFSYDVKMKEKGDIPEGYSVSREKKERFSLILESASTNQTSMYLCASSFTSGGRTDTQYFGPGTRLTVL.

This chain connects TRBV4-1 to TRBJ2-1; D is possibly TRBD2 (5 bases). Germline V gene lookup returns CDR1 MGHRA and CDR2 YSYEKL. Deletions cut 1 base from V and 7 bases from J, with 11 bases between. The CDR3 runs 14 residues. CDR3 nucleotides: TGCGCCAGCAGCCAAGGGGAGCTGACGAATGAGCAGTTCTTC. This gives the protein CASSQGELTNEQFF.

This clonotype was picked up many times. The J gene is TRBJ2-3, the V gene TRBV7-2, with 8 positions matching TRBD2. The ends lost 1 base at V and 6 bases at J; junction bases unmatched: 9. The CDR3 has 16 amino acids. Germline-derived CDR1 and CDR2 are SGHTA and FQGNSA. The CDR3 nucleotides are TGTGCCAGCAGCTTAGTAGCAGGACTAGCTATGGATACGCAGTATTTT. Encoded protein: CASSLVAGLAMDTQYF. The variable domain in full, with the rest retrieved from reference TRBV7-2 and TRBJ2-3, is GAGVSQSPSNKVTEKGKDVELRCDPISGHTALYWYRQSLGQGLEFLIYFQGNSAPDKSGLPSDRFSAERTGGSVSTLTIQRTQQEDSAVYLCASSLVAGLAMDTQYFGPGTRLTVL.

Worth noting for this clonotype: No conserved phenylalanine or tryptophan ends this CDR3, so it is likely a read error. The DNA is left out, because the CDR3 cannot be placed on it with certainty; the CDR3 is given as TCRdb lists it. The J gene is TRBJ2-7, the V gene TRBV12-3 or TRBV12-4. The CDR3 length is 12 residues, termini included. The CDR3 region is CASSLDHYEQSC.

This clonotype was found many times. This sequence joins TRBV19 and TRBJ1-2; 10 bases are a match to TRBD1. V lost 5 bases, J lost 7 bases, and 13 bases stayed unmatched. The length of the CDR3 is 16 residues. Germline assignment: CDR1 LNHDA and CDR2 SQIVND (reference sequence). This CDR3 reads CASSDDPGQGIVGYTF. For the CDR3, the DNA is TGTGCCAGTAGTGACGATCCGGGACAGGGGATAGTTGGCTACACCTTC.

The J gene is TRBJ1-3, the V gene TRBV6-6, with D possibly TRBD1 on 6 matching bases. The germline V and J ends were trimmed by 10 bases and 2 bases, with 12 bases remaining between them. Germline CDR1 reads MNHNY; CDR2 reads SVGAGI (reference sequence). The CDR3 contains 13 residues. In DNA form, the CDR3 reads TGTGCCACCATAACAGGGCCTGGAAACACCATATATTTT. Translation gives CATITGPGNTIYF.

A few counts support this clonotype. The chain employs TRBV5-6 and TRBJ2-1; D is perhaps TRBD2 (6 bases). The germline V gene encodes CDR1 SGHDT and CDR2 YYEEEE. The CDR3 length is 18 residues. Trimming shortened V by 3 bases and J by 0 bases, and 19 bases separated the two germline ends. CDR3 sequence: CASSSGRRGRGSYNEQFF. In nucleotides, the CDR3 is TGTGCCAGCAGCTCTGGTCGGAGGGGACGAGGCTCCTACAATGAGCAGTTCTTC.

V usage is TRBV2 and J usage is TRBJ2-6, with D possibly TRBD1 on 5 matching bases. Germline V gives CDR1 SNHLY, CDR2 FYNNEI. V was cut by 9 bases and J by 1 base, with 19 bases left in between. This CDR3 is built from 17 residues. CDR3 residues: CASASSTVRSGANVLTF. CDR3 sequence (DNA): TGTGCCAGTGCTTCGTCGACAGTCAGATCTGGGGCCAACGTCCTGACTTTC.

This clonotype was counted a few times. This chain connects TRBV11-2 to TRBJ2-1; either TRBD1 or TRBD2 may fit D (5 bases each). Per germline, CDR1 SGHAT and CDR2 FQNNGV. This CDR3 region has 15 residues. Trimming pared 5 bases from V and 1 base from J, leaving 12 bases between. CDR3 region: CASSPGPLSYNEQFF. The CDR3, as DNA: TGTGCCAGCAGCCCGGGGCCCCTATCCTACAATGAGCAGTTCTTC.

The genes are TRBV2 and TRBJ2-4; maybe TRBD1 (8 bases). The V end was cut by 10 bases, the J end by 4 bases, with 20 bases between. The CDR3 runs 15 residues. Germline loops: CDR1 SNHLY, CDR2 FYNNEI. CDR3 in amino acids: CAITPGGQAKNIQYF. CDR3 nucleotide sequence: TGTGCCATCACCCCGGGGGGACAGGCTAAAAACATTCAGTACTTC.

This clonotype was detected only a few times. The chain carries TRBV14 and TRBJ2-5; D may be TRBD2 (5 bases). Germline-derived CDR1 and CDR2 are SGHDN and FVKESK. The CDR3 consists of 16 residues. Trimming shortened V by 0 bases and J by 9 bases, and 20 bases separated the two germline ends. CDR3 protein: CASSQDLSVGVGAQYF. The DNA of the CDR3 is TGTGCCAGCAGCCAAGATCTAAGTGTCGGTGTCGGGGCCCAGTACTTC.

This clonotype was seen many times. The gene calls are TRBV27 and TRBJ2-5; D is ambiguous. The V end was cut by 3 bases, the J end by 2 bases, with 7 bases between. The CDR3 contains 13 residues. Germline CDR1 and CDR2: MNHEY and SMNVEV (reference sequence). The CDR3 region has the DNA TGTGCCAGCAGTTTCGGATTTCAAGAGACCCAGTACTTC. It yields the protein CASSFGFQETQYF.

This clonotype was counted a few times. Germline and junction disagree at one end, which may indicate a read error. The chain is built from TRBV7-6 and TRBJ2-2; D gene uncertain. CDR3 length: 14 amino acids. Germline V gene lookup returns CDR1 SGHVS and CDR2 FNYEAQ. CDR3: CASSLDQSTGELFF. The CDR3 bases are TGTGCTAGCAGCTTAGATCAAAGCACCGGGGAGCTGTTTTTT. The whole variable domain, filled in from reference TRBV7-6 and TRBJ2-2, reads GAGVSQSPRYKVTKRGQDVALRCDPISGHVSLYWYRQALGQGPEFLTYFNYEAQQDKSGLPNDRFSAERPEGSISTLTIQRTEQRDSAMYRCASSLDQSTGELFFGEGSRLTVL.

In its sample, this clonotype was seen a few times. The gene calls are TRBV6-1 and TRBJ1-1; D not resolved. Between the trimmed V and J ends, which lost 7 bases and 1 base, there was a span of 13 bases. Germline CDR1 reads MNHNS; CDR2 reads SASEGT. The CDR3 contains 14 residues. Here the CDR3 DNA reads TGTGCCAGCACTAATACGGGTGGGAACACTGAAGCTTTCTTT. Its translation is CASTNTGGNTEAFF.

The rearrangement links TRBV18 to TRBJ2-7; D may be TRBD1 (6 bases). The CDR3 is 16 amino acids. Trimming stripped 4 bases from V and 3 bases from J, with 19 bases between. Germline-derived CDR1 and CDR2 are KGHSH and LQKENI. CDR3 nucleotide sequence: TGTGCCAGCTCACAGTCAGGGGCTCTCTCCTACTACGAGCAGTACTTC. Translating it yields CASSQSGALSYYEQYF.

Only a few counts were recorded for this clonotype. The rearrangement uses TRBV6-2 or TRBV6-3 and TRBJ1-1, with a tentative D call TRBD1 (5 bases). The length of the CDR3 is 14 residues. V lost 4 bases, J lost 8 bases, and 17 bases lay in between. Germline V lookup: CDR1 MNHEY, CDR2 SVGEGT. CDR3 bases: TGTGCCAGCAGTTTCGGCCGGGACGGTATAGAAGCTTTCTTT. This translates into CASSFGRDGIEAFF.

The chain carries TRBV24-1 and TRBJ2-5; D might be TRBD1 (6 bases). Looked up from germline, CDR1 is KGHDR and CDR2 is SFDVKD. This CDR3 is built from 16 residues. V dropped 4 bases and J dropped 3 bases, with 17 bases sitting between them. The CDR3 sequence: CATSDPTPTGKETQYF. The CDR3 nucleotides read TGTGCCACCAGTGACCCCACCCCCACAGGGAAAGAGACCCAGTACTTC.

This clonotype was seen more than once but under ten times. This chain connects TRBV7-2 to TRBJ2-2; D possibly corresponds to TRBD2 (6 bases). The CDR3 is 17 amino acids. Germline V CDR1 and CDR2: SGHTA, FQGNSA. Trimming took 1 base from V and 0 from J, leaving 12 bases between them. CDR3 in DNA: TGTGCCAGCAGCTTAGTTGTCCCGGGGGCGAACACCGGGGAGCTGTTTTTT. Its protein is CASSLVVPGANTGELFF.

The chain is built from TRBV25-1 and TRBJ2-1; tentatively, D is TRBD2 (5 bases). Trimming removed 3 bases at V and 0 bases at J, with 9 bases between. This CDR3 spans 15 amino acids. The germline CDR1 and CDR2 sequences are MGHDK and SYGVNS. CDR3 bases: TGTGCCAGCAGTGATGACGACTACTCCTACAATGAGCAGTTCTTC. It yields the protein CASSDDDYSYNEQFF. The full variable domain, with the rest looked up from reference TRBV25-1 and TRBJ2-1, is EADIYQTPRYLVIGTGKKITLECSQTMGHDKMYWYQQDPGMELHLIHYSYGVNSTEKGDLSSESTVSRIRTEHFPLTLESARPSHTSQYLCASSDDDYSYNEQFFGPGTRLTVL.

The rearrangement uses TRBV7-8 and TRBJ2-1; 14 bases fit TRBD2. The germline V gene encodes CDR1 SGHVS and CDR2 FQNEAQ. V lost 3 bases, J lost 6 bases, and 7 bases stayed unmatched. The CDR3 consists of 17 residues. CDR3 bases: TGTGCCAGCAGCTTCCTGACTAGCGGGGGGGCATTCAATGAGCAGTTCTTC. Residues: CASSFLTSGGAFNEQFF.